This entry concerns a single TCR beta chain. The sample originates from a study of blood T cell repertoires in COVID-19. Assay used: immunoSEQ multiplex PCR; TCRdb lists only in-frame clones, some missing. The sample yields 250,000 to 300,000 clones, around 84% seen once. The CDR3 totals 17 residues. Germline V CDR1 and CDR2: SGDLS, YYNGEE. V lost 0 bases and J lost 0, with 13 bases in between. The rearrangement uses TRBV9 and TRBJ1-3; the D gene is possibly TRBD1 (6 bases). The TCR sequence derives from a young man who had recovered from COVID-19. Sequenced input: PBMCs or T cells enriched from blood (not recorded which). The CDR3 reads CASSVDPGVSSGNTIYF. For the CDR3, the DNA is TGTGCCAGCAGCGTAGATCCAGGGGTCAGCTCTGGAAACACCATATATTTT.